Shown below are 2 T cell receptor beta chains from a single sample sequenced in a study of T-cell memory formation after mild COVID-19. Via MiXCR, TCRdb re-called the 5' RACE reads, giving one row per CDR3 protein. In the table there are 380,000 or so distinct CDR3 sequences, roughly 13% of which are singletons. The sample taken for sequencing was PBMCs or a T cell subset sorted from them (not recorded which). The origin of the receptors is a man aged 18 to 30 who had mild COVID-19 (a few samples of this study predate the infection). Cell type and time point are not known.

This clonotype has a handful of counts. The V gene is TRBV4-1, the J gene TRBJ2-1, with TRBD2 matching over 8 bases. The CDR3 spans 15 residues. The germline V gene encodes CDR1 MGHRA and CDR2 YSYEKL. Germline trimming cut 3 bases from V and 5 bases from J; bases unmatched to any gene: 6. The CDR3, as DNA: TGCGCCAGCAGCCACGGGGGGGCCTTCGACAATGAGCAGTTCTTC. Its protein product is CASSHGGAFDNEQFF.

The chain employs TRBV7-8 and TRBJ1-1; D ambiguous. In germline, CDR1 is SGHVS, CDR2 FQNEAQ. V was shortened by 2 bases and J by 2 bases, with 9 bases between the two germline ends. The CDR3 has 14 residues. This chain's CDR3 is CASSLFSSNTEAFF. The DNA of the CDR3 is TGTGCCAGCAGCTTATTTTCTTCTAACACTGAAGCTTTCTTT.